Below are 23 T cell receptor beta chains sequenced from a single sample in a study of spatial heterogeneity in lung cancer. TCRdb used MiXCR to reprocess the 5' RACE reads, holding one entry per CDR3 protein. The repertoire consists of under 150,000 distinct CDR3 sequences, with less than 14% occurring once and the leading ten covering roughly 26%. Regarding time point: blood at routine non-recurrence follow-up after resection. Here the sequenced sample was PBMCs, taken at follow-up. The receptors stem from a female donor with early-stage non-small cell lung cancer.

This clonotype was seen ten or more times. This CDR3 is CASSLVAGGYNEQFF. The CDR3 region has the DNA TGTGCCAGCAGCTTAGTAGCGGGGGGCTACAATGAGCAGTTCTTC. This rearrangement joins TRBV7-3 to TRBJ2-1; 10 bases line up with TRBD2. With 2 bases clipped from V and 3 bases from J, the junction kept 1 base outside the gene matches. The CDR3 sequence is 15 residues long. The germline V gene encodes CDR1 SGHTA and CDR2 FQGTGA. Complete variable domain (other parts from reference TRBV7-3 and TRBJ2-1): GAGVSQTPSNKVTEKGKYVELRCDPISGHTALYWYRQSLGQGPEFLIYFQGTGAADDSGLPNDRFFAVRPEGSVSTLKIQRTERGDSAVYLCASSLVAGGYNEQFFGPGTRLTVL.

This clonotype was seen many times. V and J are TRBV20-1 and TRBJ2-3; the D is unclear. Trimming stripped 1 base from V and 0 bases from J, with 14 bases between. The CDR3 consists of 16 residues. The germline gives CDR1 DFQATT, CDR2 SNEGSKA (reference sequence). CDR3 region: CSARVGSGGSTDTQYF. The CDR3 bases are TGCAGTGCTAGAGTTGGCTCTGGCGGTAGCACAGATACGCAGTATTTT.

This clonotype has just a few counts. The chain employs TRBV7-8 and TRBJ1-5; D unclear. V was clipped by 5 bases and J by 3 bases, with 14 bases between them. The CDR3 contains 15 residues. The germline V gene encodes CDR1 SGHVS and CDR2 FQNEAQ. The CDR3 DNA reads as TGTGCCAGCAGCCCCACTCGTACGCTCAATCAGCCCCAGCATTTT. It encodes CASSPTRTLNQPQHF.

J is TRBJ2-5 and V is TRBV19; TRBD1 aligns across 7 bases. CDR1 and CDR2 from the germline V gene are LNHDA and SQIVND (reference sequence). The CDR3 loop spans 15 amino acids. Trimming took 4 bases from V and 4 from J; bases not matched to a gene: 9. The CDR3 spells CASSTTGQAPETQYF. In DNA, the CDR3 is TGTGCCAGTAGTACCACTGGACAGGCCCCAGAGACCCAGTACTTC.

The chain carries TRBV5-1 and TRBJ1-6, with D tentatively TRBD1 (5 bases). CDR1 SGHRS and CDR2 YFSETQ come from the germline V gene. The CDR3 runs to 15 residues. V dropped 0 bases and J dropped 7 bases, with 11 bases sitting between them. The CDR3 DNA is TGCGCCAGCAGCTTGGCCCAGGGTGGAAATTCACCCCTCCACTTT. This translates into CASSLAQGGNSPLHF.

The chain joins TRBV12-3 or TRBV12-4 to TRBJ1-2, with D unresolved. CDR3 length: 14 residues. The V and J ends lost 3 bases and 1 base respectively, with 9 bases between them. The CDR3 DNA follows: TGTGCCAGCAGTTTTTTCCCCCTTAACTATGGCTACACCTTC. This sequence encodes CASSFFPLNYGYTF.

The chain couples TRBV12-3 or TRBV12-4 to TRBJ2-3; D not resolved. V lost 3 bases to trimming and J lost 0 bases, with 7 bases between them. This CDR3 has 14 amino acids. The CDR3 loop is CASSFGWSTDTQYF. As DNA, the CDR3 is TGTGCCAGCAGTTTCGGGTGGAGCACAGATACGCAGTATTTT.

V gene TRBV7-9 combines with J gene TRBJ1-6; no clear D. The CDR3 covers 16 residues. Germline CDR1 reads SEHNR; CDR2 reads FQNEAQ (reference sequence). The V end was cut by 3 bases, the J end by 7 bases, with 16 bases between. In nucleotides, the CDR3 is TGTGCCAGCAGCTTCAGCGTCCTAACGGCAAATTCACCCCTCCACTTT. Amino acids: CASSFSVLTANSPLHF.

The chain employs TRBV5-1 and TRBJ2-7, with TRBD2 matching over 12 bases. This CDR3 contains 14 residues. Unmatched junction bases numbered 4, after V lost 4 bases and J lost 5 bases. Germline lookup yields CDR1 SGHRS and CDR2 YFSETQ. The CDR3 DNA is TGCGCCAGCAGCGGACTAGCGGGAACCCACGAGCAGTACTTC. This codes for CASSGLAGTHEQYF.

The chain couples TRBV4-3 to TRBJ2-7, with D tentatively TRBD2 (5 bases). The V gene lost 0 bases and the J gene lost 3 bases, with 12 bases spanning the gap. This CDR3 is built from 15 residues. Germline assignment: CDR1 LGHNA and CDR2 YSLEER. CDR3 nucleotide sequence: TGCGCCAGCAGCCAAGAATGGGGAGTAGGCTACGAGCAGTACGTC. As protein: CASSQEWGVGYEQYV.

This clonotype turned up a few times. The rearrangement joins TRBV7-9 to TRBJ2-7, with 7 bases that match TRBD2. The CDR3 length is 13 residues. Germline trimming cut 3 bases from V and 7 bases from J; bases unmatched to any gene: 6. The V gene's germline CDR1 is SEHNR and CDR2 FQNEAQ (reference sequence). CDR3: CASSLWEGGEQYV. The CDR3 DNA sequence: TGTGCCAGCAGCTTGTGGGAGGGAGGAGAGCAGTACGTC.

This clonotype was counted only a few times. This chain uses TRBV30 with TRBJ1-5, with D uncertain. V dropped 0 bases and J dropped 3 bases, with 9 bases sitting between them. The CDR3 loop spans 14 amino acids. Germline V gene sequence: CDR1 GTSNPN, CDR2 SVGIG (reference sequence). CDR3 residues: CAWSVGGPNQPQHF. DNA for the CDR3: TGTGCCTGGAGTGTAGGCGGACCCAATCAGCCCCAGCATTTT.

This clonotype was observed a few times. The DNA for the CDR3 is TGCGCCAGCAGTGAGTCTTTGGGGGCGTCTTACACTGAAGCTTTCTTT. Amino acid sequence: CASSESLGASYTEAFF. The rearrangement joins TRBV10-2 to TRBJ1-1; the D gene is possibly TRBD1 (6 bases). With 0 bases removed from V and 3 bases from J, the gap between germline ends came to 14 bases. Looked up from germline, CDR1 is WSHSY and CDR2 is SAAADI. This CDR3 region has 16 residues.

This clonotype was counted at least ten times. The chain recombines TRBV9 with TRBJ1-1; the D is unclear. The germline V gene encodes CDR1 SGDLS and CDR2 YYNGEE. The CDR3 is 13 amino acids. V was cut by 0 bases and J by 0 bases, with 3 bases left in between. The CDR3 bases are TGTGCCAGCAGCGTAGGAATGAACACTGAAGCTTTCTTT. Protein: CASSVGMNTEAFF.

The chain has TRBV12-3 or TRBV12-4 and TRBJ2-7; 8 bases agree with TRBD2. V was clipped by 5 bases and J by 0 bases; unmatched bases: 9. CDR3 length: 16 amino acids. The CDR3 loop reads CASSPTSGRSSYEQYF. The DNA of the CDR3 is TGTGCCAGCAGTCCAACTAGCGGCAGGAGCTCCTACGAGCAGTACTTC.

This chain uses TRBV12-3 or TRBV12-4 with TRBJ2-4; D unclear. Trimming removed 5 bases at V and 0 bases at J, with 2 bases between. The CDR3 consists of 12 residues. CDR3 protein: CASSRAKNIQYF. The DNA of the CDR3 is TGTGCCAGCAGTCGAGCCAAAAACATTCAGTACTTC.

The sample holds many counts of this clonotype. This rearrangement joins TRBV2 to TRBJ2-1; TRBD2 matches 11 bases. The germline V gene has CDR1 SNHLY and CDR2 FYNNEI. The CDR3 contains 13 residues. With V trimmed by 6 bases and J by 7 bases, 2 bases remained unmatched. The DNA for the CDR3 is TGTGCCAGCAGGGGACTAGCGGCGAATGAGCAGTTCTTC. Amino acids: CASRGLAANEQFF.

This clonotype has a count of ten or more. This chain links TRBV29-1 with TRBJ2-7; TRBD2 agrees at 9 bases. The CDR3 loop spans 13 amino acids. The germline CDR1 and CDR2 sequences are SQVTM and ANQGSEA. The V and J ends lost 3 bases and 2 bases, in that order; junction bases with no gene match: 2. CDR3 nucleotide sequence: TGCAGCGTTGAGGTAGCGGGAGCCTACGAGCAGTACTTC. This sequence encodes CSVEVAGAYEQYF.

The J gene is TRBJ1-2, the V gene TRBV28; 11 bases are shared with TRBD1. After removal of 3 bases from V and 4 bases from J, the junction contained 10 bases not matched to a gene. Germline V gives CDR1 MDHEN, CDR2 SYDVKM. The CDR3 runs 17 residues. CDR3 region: CASSLIGQGAQVYGYTF. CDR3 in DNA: TGTGCCAGCAGTTTGATAGGACAGGGGGCGCAGGTCTATGGCTACACCTTC.

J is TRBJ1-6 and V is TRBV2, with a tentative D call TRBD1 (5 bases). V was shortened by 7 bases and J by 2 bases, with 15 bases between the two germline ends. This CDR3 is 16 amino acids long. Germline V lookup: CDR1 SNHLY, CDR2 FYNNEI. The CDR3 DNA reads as TGTGCCAGCAAGAAAGGAGGGGTGGCCTATAATTCACCCCTCCACTTT. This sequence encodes CASKKGGVAYNSPLHF.

CDR3 in amino acids: CASSSSGTDTQYF. DNA of the CDR3: TGTGCCAGCAGCTCGTCTGGTACAGATACGCAGTATTTT. The rearrangement links TRBV6-5 to TRBJ2-3; unclear D gene. The CDR3 runs 13 residues. Trimming stripped 6 bases from V and 3 bases from J, with 10 bases between. Germline CDR1 reads MNHEY; CDR2 reads SVGAGI.

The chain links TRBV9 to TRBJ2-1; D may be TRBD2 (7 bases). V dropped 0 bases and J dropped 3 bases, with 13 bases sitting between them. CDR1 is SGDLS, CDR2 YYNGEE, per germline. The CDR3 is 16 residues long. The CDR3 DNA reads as TGTGCCAGCAGCGTAGCGGGCGGGGGCCACTACAATGAGCAGTTCTTC. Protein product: CASSVAGGGHYNEQFF.

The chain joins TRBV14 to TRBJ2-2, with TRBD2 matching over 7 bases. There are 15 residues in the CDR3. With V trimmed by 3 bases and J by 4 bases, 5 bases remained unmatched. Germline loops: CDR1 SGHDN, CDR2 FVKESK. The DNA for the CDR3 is TGTGCCAGCAGCCAGCAAGCGGGACCCACCGGGGAGCTGTTTTTT. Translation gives CASSQQAGPTGELFF. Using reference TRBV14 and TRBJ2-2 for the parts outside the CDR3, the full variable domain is EAGVTQFPSHSVIEKGQTVTLRCDPISGHDNLYWYRRVMGKEIKFLLHFVKESKQDESGMPNNRFLAERTGGTYSTLKVQPAELEDSGVYFCASSQQAGPTGELFFGEGSRLTVL.